The 18 T cell receptor beta chains presented below share a single source sample, sequenced in a study of blood T cell repertoires in COVID-19. Produced via immunoSEQ multiplex PCR; TCRdb's table is partial and in-frame only. The sample shows roughly 100,000 clones, 84% of them seen only once. Sequencing was carried out using peripheral blood. The receptor source for this set is a man aged 35-49 years with active or convalescent COVID-19.

The chain links TRBV5-1 to TRBJ2-3, with TRBD2 matching over 8 bases. The germline gives CDR1 SGHRS, CDR2 YFSETQ. The CDR3 length is 16 residues. The V and J ends lost 3 bases and 4 bases, in that order; junction bases with no gene match: 10. The DNA for the CDR3 is TGCGCCAGCAGCTGGAACCTAGCGGGTGGGGCAGATACGCAGTATTTT. Its translation is CASSWNLAGGADTQYF.

The chain joins TRBV3-1 (or the pseudogene TRBV3-2) to TRBJ2-2, with no clear D. Trimming shortened V by 4 bases and J by 4 bases, and 7 bases separated the two germline ends. This CDR3 spans 13 amino acids. CDR1 is LGHDT, CDR2 YNNKEL, per germline (reference sequence). The CDR3 DNA is TGTGCCAGCAGCCCCCACGGCACCGGGGAGCTGTTTTTT. Amino acids: CASSPHGTGELFF.

The V call is TRBV29-1, the J call TRBJ1-2, with unresolved D. Germline-derived CDR1 and CDR2 are SQVTM and ANQGSEA. The CDR3 contains 14 residues. The V end lost 1 base, the J end lost 0 bases, and 9 bases lay between the germline ends. CDR3 loop: CSVEGVATNYGYTF. As DNA, the CDR3 is TGCAGCGTTGAAGGAGTAGCCACTAACTATGGCTACACCTTC.

The rearrangement links TRBV12-5 to TRBJ2-7; tentative D call: TRBD1 (6 bases). The germline CDR1 and CDR2 sequences are LGHNT and FRNRAP. Trimming stripped 5 bases from V and 0 bases from J, with 11 bases between. The CDR3 length is 14 residues. The DNA for the CDR3 is TGTGCTAGTGGTCCGCAGGGGATCTCCTACGAGCAGTACTTC. Translating it yields CASGPQGISYEQYF.

V is TRBV12-3 or TRBV12-4 and J is TRBJ1-2, with D maybe TRBD1 (6 bases). V lost 5 bases to trimming and J lost 4 bases, with 8 bases between them. The CDR3 is 12 amino acids. The CDR3, as DNA: TGTGCCAGCAGTCCGACAGGCTATGGCTACACCTTC. It translates to CASSPTGYGYTF.

The rearrangement links TRBV7-9 to TRBJ1-2; no firm D call. CDR3 size: 14 residues. Germline CDR1 reads SEHNR; CDR2 reads FQNEAQ (reference sequence). The germline V and J ends were trimmed by 4 bases and 4 bases, with 13 bases remaining between them. The CDR3 loop reads CASSSLGEVYGYTF. The CDR3 DNA follows: TGTGCCAGCAGCTCACTAGGTGAAGTCTATGGCTACACCTTC.

V and J are TRBV19 and TRBJ1-4; no reliable D call. Germline V gives CDR1 LNHDA, CDR2 SQIVND (reference sequence). Trimming shortened V by 1 base and J by 3 bases, and 9 bases separated the two germline ends. The CDR3 is 15 residues long. For the CDR3, the DNA is TGTGCCAGTAGTATAGGCCGGGTTCCTAATGAAAAACTGTTTTTT. It yields the protein CASSIGRVPNEKLFF.

This clone was counted only a few times. The chain combines TRBV5-1 with TRBJ1-5; unclear D gene. Trimming left V 1 base short and J 0 bases short, with 8 bases between. There are 15 residues in the CDR3. The germline CDR1 and CDR2 sequences are SGHRS and YFSETQ. The CDR3 loop reads CASSLRGDSNQPQHF. The CDR3 DNA is TGCGCCAGCAGCTTGCGGGGAGATAGCAATCAGCCCCAGCATTTT.

The CDR3: CAISEQTYEQYF. In nucleotides, the CDR3 is TGTGCCATCAGTGAACAGACCTACGAGCAGTACTTC. This chain joins TRBV10-3 and TRBJ2-7; D is uncertain. With 3 bases removed from V and 2 bases from J, the gap between germline ends came to 5 bases. Germline lookup yields CDR1 ENHRY and CDR2 SYGVKD. This CDR3 is built from 12 residues.

V gene TRBV18 combines with J gene TRBJ2-1; TRBD2 might be the D (6 bases). V was shortened by 3 bases and J by 9 bases, with 12 bases between the two germline ends. The CDR3 covers 13 residues. Germline lookup yields CDR1 KGHSH and CDR2 LQKENI. In nucleotides, the CDR3 is TGTGCCAGCTCACCCCCACTGGGGGGTGAGCAGTTCTTC. This gives the protein CASSPPLGGEQFF.

The chain is built from TRBV4-1 and TRBJ2-2; TRBD2 might be the D (5 bases). Per germline, CDR1 MGHRA and CDR2 YSYEKL. This CDR3 comprises 16 residues. The V end was cut by 0 bases, the J end by 0 bases, with 8 bases between. CDR3 amino acids: CASSQEGGSNTGELFF. CDR3 nucleotides: TGCGCCAGCAGCCAAGAGGGCGGGTCGAACACCGGGGAGCTGTTTTTT.

The chain recombines TRBV4-2 with TRBJ1-5; no firm D call. The germline gives CDR1 LGHNA, CDR2 YNFKEQ. This CDR3 has 14 amino acids. The ends were cut back, 0 bases at V and 4 bases at J, with 7 bases in the middle. Here the CDR3 DNA reads TGTGCCAGCAGCCAAGATCCTTATAATCAGCCCCAGCATTTT. It encodes CASSQDPYNQPQHF.

The V gene is TRBV2, the J gene TRBJ2-5; 9 positions agree with TRBD1. This CDR3 is 13 amino acids long. Per germline, CDR1 SNHLY and CDR2 FYNNEI. With V trimmed by 5 bases and J by 5 bases, 3 bases remained unmatched. As DNA, the CDR3 is TGTGCCAGCAGTCGGGACAGGGAGGAGACCCAGTACTTC. Its translation is CASSRDREETQYF.

This clone is a singleton in its sample. The V gene is TRBV5-1, the J gene TRBJ2-3; 11 bases match TRBD1. V was pared by 4 bases and J by 8 bases, with 6 bases of the junction left unmatched. Germline-derived CDR1 and CDR2 are SGHRS and YFSETQ. This CDR3 has 14 amino acids. For the CDR3, the DNA is TGCGCCAGCAGCGAAGGACAGGGGGCTCCTACGCAGTATTTT. Translating gives CASSEGQGAPTQYF. Looking up the rest from reference TRBV5-1 and TRBJ2-3 gives the full variable domain: KAGVTQTPRYLIKTRGQQVTLSCSPISGHRSVSWYQQTPGQGLQFLFEYFSETQRNKGNFPGRFSGRQFSNSRSEMNVSTLELGDSALYLCASSEGQGAPTQYFGPGTRLTVL.

The CDR3 is CASSSQGANEQYF. The CDR3 nucleotides are TGTGCCAGCAGCTCACAGGGGGCGAACGAGCAGTACTTC. V and J are TRBV7-3 and TRBJ2-7; 9 nucleotides match TRBD1. The CDR3 extends over 13 amino acids. The germline V gene has CDR1 SGHTA and CDR2 FQGTGA. The trim removed 4 bases at V and 5 bases at J, leaving 3 bases unmatched.

The rearrangement uses TRBV2 and TRBJ1-6; TRBD1 matches at 9 bases. The CDR3 loop spans 13 amino acids. Per germline, CDR1 SNHLY and CDR2 FYNNEI. The V and J ends lost 6 bases and 10 bases, in that order; junction bases with no gene match: 4. The CDR3 reads CASSPDRGSPLHF. The CDR3 DNA reads as TGTGCCAGCAGCCCTGACAGGGGGTCACCCCTCCACTTT.

The rearrangement joins TRBV7-3 to TRBJ2-1, with 10 bases lining up with TRBD2. Germline lookup yields CDR1 SGHTA and CDR2 FQGTGA. The CDR3 length is 16 residues. V was clipped by 5 bases and J by 9 bases; unmatched bases: 13. CDR3 sequence reads: CASSAGALAGAVEQFF. CDR3 in DNA: TGTGCCAGCAGCGCAGGAGCGCTAGCGGGGGCAGTTGAGCAGTTCTTC.

The chain carries TRBV5-1 and TRBJ2-7, with a tentative D call TRBD1 (6 bases). The CDR3 is made up of 15 amino acids. The V end lost 4 bases, the J end lost 5 bases, and 19 bases lay between the germline ends. The germline gives CDR1 SGHRS, CDR2 YFSETQ. CDR3 DNA sequence: TGCGCCAGCAGCCTCCCAGGGGTGAGTACCGACGAGCAGTACTTC. Translation: CASSLPGVSTDEQYF.